This T cell receptor (beta chain) was recovered during a study of blood T cell repertoires in COVID-19. Study in general: Acute-phase and convalescent COVID-19 samples originated in the United States, Italy and Spain. From T cells, B-cell-depleted T cells, or PBMCs came the material, which was cDNA or gDNA.

The germline CDR1 and CDR2 sequences are LNHDA and SQIVND (reference sequence). This CDR3 has 16 amino acids. Unmatched junction bases numbered 10, after V lost 0 bases and J lost 6 bases. In the authors' methods: Estimated nucleated cell counts came from reference gene primer amplification. Sequencing was performed with immunoSEQ multiplex PCR; in TCRdb, only in-frame clones are kept and a portion is missing. D and trimming were read from the DNA, whereas the V and J calls and clone size are those reported in that table. The table records 380,000 or so clones, around 89% of them present only once. Material: peripheral blood. The sequence was obtained from a man between 40 and 49 years old with acute or convalescent COVID-19. The chain combines TRBV19 with TRBJ1-2; 7 positions match TRBD1. CDR3 in amino acids: CASSIDQGGLLHGYTF. The CDR3 nucleotides are TGTGCCAGTAGTATAGACCAGGGGGGCCTCTTACATGGCTACACCTTC.